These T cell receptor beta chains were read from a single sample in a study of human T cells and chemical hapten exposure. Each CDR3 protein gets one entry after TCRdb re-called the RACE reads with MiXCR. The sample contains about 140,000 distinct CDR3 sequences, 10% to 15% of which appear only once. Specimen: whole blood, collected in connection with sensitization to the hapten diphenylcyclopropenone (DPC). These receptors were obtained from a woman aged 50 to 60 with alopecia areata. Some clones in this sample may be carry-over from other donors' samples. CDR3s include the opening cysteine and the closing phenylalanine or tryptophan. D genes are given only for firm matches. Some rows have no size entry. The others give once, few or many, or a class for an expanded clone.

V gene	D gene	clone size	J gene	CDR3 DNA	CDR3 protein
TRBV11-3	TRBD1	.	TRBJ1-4	TGTGCCAGCAGCCCAGGGACAGGGTTTGAAAAACTGTTTTTT	CASSPGTGFEKLFF
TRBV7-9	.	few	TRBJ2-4	TGTGCCAGCAGCTTAGCCGCCAGGGGAAACATTCAGTACTTC	CASSLAARGNIQYF
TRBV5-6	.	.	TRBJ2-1	TGTGCCAGCAGCTTGCCGGGGGAGTACAATGAGCAGTTCTTC	CASSLPGEYNEQFF
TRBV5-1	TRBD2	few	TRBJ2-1	TGCGCCAGCAGCCCGGCGGGGGAGGGCTCCTACAATGAGCAGTTCTTC	CASSPAGEGSYNEQFF
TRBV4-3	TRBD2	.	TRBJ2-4	TGCGCCAGCAGCCAAGAAGCCCTAGCGGGAGCGAGCGGTCAAAACATTCAGTACTTC	CASSQEALAGASGQNIQYF
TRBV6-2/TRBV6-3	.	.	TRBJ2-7	TGTGCCAGCAGCCCTGTAAACTACGAGCAGTACTTC	CASSPVNYEQYF
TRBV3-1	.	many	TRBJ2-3	TGTGCCAGCAGCCAAGCAGGCACAGATACGCAGTATTTT	CASSQAGTDTQYF
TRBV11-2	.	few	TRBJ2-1	TGTGCCAGCAGCACGGACCGGCAAAAGTGGTTCTTC	CASSTDRQKWFF
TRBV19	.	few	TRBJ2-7	TGTGCCAGTAGTATAGGAGGGTTAGCTGCCTACGAGCAGTACTTC	CASSIGGLAAYEQYF
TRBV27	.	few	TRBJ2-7	TGTGCCAGCAGTGGGAGGAGGGGGGGAAGGTCCTACGAGCAGTACTTC	CASSGRRGGRSYEQYF
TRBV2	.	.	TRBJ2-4	TGTGCCAGCAGTGAAGCGCTTGGAGCCAAAAACATTCAGTACTTC	CASSEALGAKNIQYF
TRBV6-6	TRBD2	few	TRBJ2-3	TGTGCCAGCAGCCGCAGCGGGAGTGGCGATACGCAGTATTTT	CASSRSGSGDTQYF
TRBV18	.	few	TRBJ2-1	TGTGCCAGCTCACCGGGAATTCAGGAGGTCAATGAGCAGTTCTTC	CASSPGIQEVNEQFF
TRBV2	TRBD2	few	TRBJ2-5	TGTGCCAGCGGGGGACTAGCGGGATCGGCCCAGTACTTC	CASGGLAGSAQYF
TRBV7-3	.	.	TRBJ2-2	TGTGCCAGCAGCTTAACGAGGCAGAACACCGGGGAGCTGTTTTTT	CASSLTRQNTGELFF
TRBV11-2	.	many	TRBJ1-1	TGTGCCAGCAGCCTTCCCGTGAACACTGAAGCTTTCTTT	CASSLPVNTEAFF
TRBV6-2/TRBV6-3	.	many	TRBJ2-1	TGTGCCAGCAATCTGGGGGTAGCGGACTGGGATGAGCAGTTCTTC	CASNLGVADWDEQFF
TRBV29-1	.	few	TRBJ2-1	TGCAGCGTTGAAGGGGTTCATGAGCAGTTCTTC	CSVEGVHEQFF
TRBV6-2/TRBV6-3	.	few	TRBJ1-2	TGTGCCAGCAGTTACGGGGACTATGGCTACACCTTC	CASSYGDYGYTF
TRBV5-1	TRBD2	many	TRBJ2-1	TGCGCCAGCAGCTTGGGCCTACTAGCGGGGAATTACAATGAGCAGTTCTTC	CASSLGLLAGNYNEQFF
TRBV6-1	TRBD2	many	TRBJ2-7	TGTGCCAGCAGTCCTCTACATAGCGGGGGCCTGGGCGAGCAGTACTTC	CASSPLHSGGLGEQYF
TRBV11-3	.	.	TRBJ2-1	TGTGCCAGCAGCTTAGAGGGTACCAGCGGATACAATGAGCAGTTCTTC	CASSLEGTSGYNEQFF
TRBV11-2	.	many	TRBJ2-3	TGTGCCAGCAGCTTGTCCGCGGGCCCCACAGATACGCAGTATTTT	CASSLSAGPTDTQYF
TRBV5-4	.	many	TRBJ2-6	TGTGCCAGCAGCTTGGGGATCGACAGACTAAGGGCCAACGTCCTGACTTTC	CASSLGIDRLRANVLTF
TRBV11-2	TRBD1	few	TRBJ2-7	TGTGCCAGCGACCGGGACAGGGGGTACGAGCAGTACTTC	CASDRDRGYEQYF
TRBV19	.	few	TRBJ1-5	TGTGCCACCCGACAGTTTCTCTATAGCAATCAGCCCCAGCATTTT	CATRQFLYSNQPQHF
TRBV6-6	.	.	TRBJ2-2	TGTGCCAGCAGCTGGACACCTACCGGGGAGCTGTTTTTT	CASSWTPTGELFF
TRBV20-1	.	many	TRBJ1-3	TGCAGTGCTACCCCCGCCGTCTCTGGAAACACCATATATTTT	CSATPAVSGNTIYF
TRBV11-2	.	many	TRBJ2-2	TGTGCCAGCAGCTCTTTAGGGGCCGCCGGGGAGCTGTTTTTT	CASSSLGAAGELFF
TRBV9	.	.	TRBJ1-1	TGTGCCAGCAGTGCCCTTCAGGGGTATAACACTGAAGCTTTCTTT	CASSALQGYNTEAFF
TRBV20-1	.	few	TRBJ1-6	TGCAGTGCTGGCGAGGGCCGGGGTAATTCACCCCTCCACTTT	CSAGEGRGNSPLHF
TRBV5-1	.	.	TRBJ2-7	TGCGCCAGCAGCGGCGGACATTCCCTTACCTCCTACGAGCAGTACTTC	CASSGGHSLTSYEQYF
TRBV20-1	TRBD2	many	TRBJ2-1	TGCAGTGCCCGGACTAGCGGGCTTAACAATGAGCAGTTCTTC	CSARTSGLNNEQFF
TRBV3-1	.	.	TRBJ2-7	TGTGCCAGCAGCCAAGAACCGACAGGTACCTACGAGCAGTACTTC	CASSQEPTGTYEQYF
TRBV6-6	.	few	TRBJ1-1	TGTGCCAGCAGTTACTCGAATCAGAGAAAGAACACTGAAGCTTTCTTT	CASSYSNQRKNTEAFF
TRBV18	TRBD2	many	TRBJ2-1	TGTGCCAGCTCACCTATCGGGACTAGCGGGAGAAATGAGCAGTTCTTC	CASSPIGTSGRNEQFF
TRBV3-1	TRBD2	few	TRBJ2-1	TGTGCCAGCAGCTTTCGACTAGCGGGGAAGAATGAGCAGTTCTTC	CASSFRLAGKNEQFF
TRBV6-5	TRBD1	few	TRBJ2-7	TGTGCCAGCAGTTCGGGACAGGGAGGCGACGAGCAGTACTTC	CASSSGQGGDEQYF
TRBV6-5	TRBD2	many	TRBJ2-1	TGTGCCAGCAGTCGACTAGCGGGAGGGCAGGGTGAGCAGTTCTTC	CASSRLAGGQGEQFF
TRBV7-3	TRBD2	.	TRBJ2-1	TGTGCCAGCAGCTCTAGCGGGGGCTACAATGAGCAGTTCTTC	CASSSSGGYNEQFF
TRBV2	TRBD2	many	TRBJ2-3	TGTGCCAGCAGTGCCGGGACTAGCGGGAGAAGGGATACGCAGTATTTT	CASSAGTSGRRDTQYF
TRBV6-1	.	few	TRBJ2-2	TGTGCCAGCAGTGAGCCAGGCGGACGAAACACCGGGGAGCTGTTTTTT	CASSEPGGRNTGELFF
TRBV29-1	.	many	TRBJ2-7	TGCAGCGTTGTCAGCATCGGCCGGACCCCCACGGGGGAGCAGTACTTC	CSVVSIGRTPTGEQYF
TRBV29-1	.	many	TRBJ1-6	TGCAGCCCTACGGGGGGCGCGAATTCACCCCTCCACTTT	CSPTGGANSPLHF
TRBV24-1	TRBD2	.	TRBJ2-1	TGTGCCACCAGTGACGTGGGACTAGCGGAAAACAATGAGCAGTTCTTC	CATSDVGLAENNEQFF
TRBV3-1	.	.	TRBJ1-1	TGTGCCAGCAGCCAAACAGGGATCACTGAAGCTTTCTTT	CASSQTGITEAFF
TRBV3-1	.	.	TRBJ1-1	TGTGCCAGCAGCCAAGGGGCTGAAGCTTTCTTT	CASSQGAEAFF
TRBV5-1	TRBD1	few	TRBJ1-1	TGCGCCAGCAGCCCTCCGACAGGGACGAACACTGAAGCTTTCTTT	CASSPPTGTNTEAFF
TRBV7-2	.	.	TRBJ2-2	TGTGCCAGCACCCAAAGCTGGGCGAACACCGGGGAGCTGTTTTTT	CASTQSWANTGELFF